The subject of this entry is one T cell receptor beta chain. Sequencing used immunoSEQ multiplex PCR; TCRdb keeps in-frame clones, though not all of them. Among roughly 87,000 clones listed, around 93% were seen once. These data belong to a study of T cell changes during pregnancy in multiple sclerosis. This receptor was obtained from a female donor in good health, enrolled as a control in a pregnancy study. Sample: peripheral blood, taken in the third trimester of pregnancy.

This CDR3 reads CASSVEQGRAEAFF. CDR3 nucleotide sequence: TGTGCCAGCAGTGTTGAGCAGGGTCGGGCTGAAGCTTTCTTT. The V and J genes are TRBV2 and TRBJ1-1; TRBD1 might be the D (5 bases). CDR1 is SNHLY and CDR2 is FYNNEI in the germline V gene. Trimming stripped 4 bases from V and 6 bases from J, with 15 bases between. This CDR3 spans 14 amino acids.